These T cell receptor beta chains were read from a single sample in a study of T cell responses to AZD1222 COVID-19 vaccine. The repertoire was sequenced with immunoSEQ multiplex PCR; TCRdb's copy has only in-frame clones and lacks some. The profile shows 180,000 or so clones, 88% of them singletons. The starting material was peripheral blood, obtained 28 days after the second AZD1222 dose. The receptor source for this set is an adult who received the AZD1222 COVID-19 vaccine. The CDR3 runs from the conserved cysteine through the conserved F or W. Each record gives: V gene, clone size, J gene, CDR3 length, D gene, CDR3 protein, CDR3 DNA. A D gene is named only where the DNA matches it firmly. For some rows the clone size is stated as once, few or many, or as a class when expanded; others skip it.

TRBV4-2,once,TRBJ1-2,13,NA,CASSQDPGDGYTF,TGTGCCAGCAGCCAAGATCCGGGAGATGGCTACACCTTC
TRBV7-2,few,TRBJ2-7,14,TRBD1,CASSLLRGRDEQYF,TGTGCCAGCAGCTTACTCAGGGGGCGCGACGAGCAGTACTTC
TRBV5-5,NA,TRBJ2-7,17,NA,CASSLAASSASSYEQYF,TGTGCCAGCAGCTTGGCAGCGTCGAGCGCGAGCTCCTACGAGCAGTACTTC
TRBV18,NA,TRBJ1-3,12,NA,CASSPNGNTIYF,TGTGCCAGCTCACCGAACGGAAACACCATATATTTT
TRBV7-8,NA,TRBJ2-3,12,NA,CASSSGLDTQYF,TGTGCCAGCAGCTCAGGGCTAGATACGCAGTATTTT
TRBV7-3,few,TRBJ2-7,16,TRBD1,CASSLEGRGRVDEQYF,TGTGCCAGCAGCTTAGAAGGCAGGGGGAGAGTCGACGAGCAGTACTTC
TRBV24-1,NA,TRBJ2-3,14,NA,CATAAGLSTDTQYF,TGTGCCACCGCGGCGGGACTGAGCACAGATACGCAGTATTTT
TRBV5-4,NA,TRBJ1-2,14,TRBD1,CASSADRANYGYTF,TGTGCCAGCAGCGCGGACAGGGCTAACTATGGCTACACCTTC
TRBV7-2,NA,TRBJ2-7,14,TRBD1,CASSLWTGERGQYF,TGTGCCAGCAGCTTGTGGACAGGGGAACGAGGGCAGTACTTC
TRBV13,few,TRBJ2-1,16,NA,CASSPGWAVGTNEQFF,TGTGCCAGCAGCCCCGGATGGGCCGTGGGGACGAATGAGCAGTTCTTC
TRBV7-2,NA,TRBJ2-3,15,NA,CASSLDRGGTDTQYF,TGTGCCAGCAGCTTAGATCGCGGGGGCACAGATACGCAGTATTTT
TRBV12-3/TRBV12-4,NA,TRBJ2-7,11,NA,CATGRGPEQYF,TGTGCCACGGGGCGGGGGCCCGAGCAGTACTTC
TRBV7-9,NA,TRBJ2-2,14,NA,CASSLIGEFGELFF,TGTGCCAGCAGTCTTATAGGAGAATTCGGGGAGCTGTTTTTT
TRBV9,NA,TRBJ2-7,16,NA,CASSPVASLSPYEQYF,TGTGCCAGCAGCCCCGTGGCTAGCTTGTCGCCCTACGAGCAGTACTTC
TRBV5-5,NA,TRBJ1-6,15,TRBD1,CASRVSGQANSPLHF,TGTGCCAGCAGGGTATCGGGACAGGCTAATTCACCCCTCCACTTT
TRBV5-6,NA,TRBJ2-3,12,NA,CASSQDTDTQYF,TGTGCCAGCAGCCAGGACACAGATACGCAGTATTTT
TRBV19,once,TRBJ1-2,15,NA,CASSIAKGLGYGYTF,TGTGCCAGTAGTATCGCCAAGGGGCTCGGCTATGGCTACACCTTC
TRBV28,NA,TRBJ2-1,15,NA,CASQVGYLSYNEQFF,TGTGCCAGCCAGGTGGGTTACCTCTCCTACAATGAGCAGTTCTTC
TRBV6-1,NA,TRBJ2-3,18,TRBD1,CASSEPGQGHDGTDTQYF,TGTGCCAGCAGTGAACCGGGACAGGGCCACGATGGCACAGATACGCAGTATTTT
TRBV19,NA,TRBJ1-1,13,TRBD1,CASRDTGGPEAFF,TGTGCCAGTAGGGACACAGGGGGTCCTGAAGCTTTCTTT
TRBV7-3,NA,TRBJ2-7,15,NA,CASSPGSLLSYEQYF,TGTGCCAGCAGCCCCGGGAGCCTCCTCTCCTACGAGCAGTACTTC
TRBV7-8,NA,TRBJ2-1,16,NA,CASAPAWGSSYNEQFF,TGTGCCAGCGCCCCTGCTTGGGGGAGCTCCTACAATGAGCAGTTCTTC
TRBV4-2,many,TRBJ2-1,15,NA,CASSQVQGSYNEQFF,TGTGCCAGCAGCCAAGTTCAGGGGTCCTACAATGAGCAGTTCTTC
TRBV29-1,NA,TRBJ2-3,15,NA,CSVDPGGAGEDTQYF,TGCAGCGTTGACCCCGGGGGCGCCGGGGAAGATACGCAGTATTTT
TRBV7-3,NA,TRBJ2-7,16,NA,CASSRSPRGRGYEQYF,TGTGCCAGCAGCCGTTCCCCGCGAGGGAGAGGGTACGAGCAGTACTTC
TRBV29-1,NA,TRBJ1-4,13,TRBD1,CSGRDRVNEKLFF,TGCAGCGGCCGGGACAGGGTTAATGAAAAACTGTTTTTT
TRBV29-1,NA,TRBJ2-5,11,NA,CSVLRVETQYF,TGCAGCGTTCTCAGGGTTGAGACCCAGTACTTC
TRBV19,NA,TRBJ2-3,14,NA,CASSISGAADTQYF,TGTGCCAGTAGTATATCGGGGGCGGCAGATACGCAGTATTTT
TRBV7-3,NA,TRBJ2-5,13,NA,CASSYGGQETQYF,TGTGCCAGCAGCTATGGGGGACAAGAGACCCAGTACTTC
TRBV21-1,NA,TRBJ1-5,18,NA,CASSNGWGQGGSNQPQHF,TGTGCCAGCAGCAACGGATGGGGGCAGGGTGGGAGCAATCAGCCCCAGCATTTT
TRBV19,NA,TRBJ2-1,17,TRBD2,CASRRGGTSGSRNEQFF,TGTGCCAGTAGACGGGGGGGGACTAGCGGGAGTCGTAATGAGCAGTTCTTC
TRBV7-3,NA,TRBJ1-6,15,TRBD1,CASSLTTGDNSPLHF,TGTGCCAGCAGCTTAACGACAGGGGATAATTCACCCCTCCACTTT
TRBV4-3,NA,TRBJ2-7,18,NA,CASSQGTSKRGLTYEQYF,TGCGCCAGCAGCCAGGGGACCTCGAAGAGGGGCCTAACCTACGAGCAGTACTTC
TRBV5-1,NA,TRBJ1-4,11,NA,CASGDAEKLFF,TGCGCCAGCGGCGACGCTGAAAAACTGTTTTTT
TRBV5-1,few,TRBJ2-3,14,NA,CASSLGRLTDTQYF,TGCGCCAGCAGCTTGGGGCGGCTCACAGATACGCAGTATTTT
TRBV10-3,NA,TRBJ2-1,16,TRBD1,CAISDLKDRAGNEQFF,TGTGCCATCAGTGACCTTAAGGACAGGGCGGGCAATGAGCAGTTCTTC
TRBV7-2,NA,TRBJ2-7,15,NA,CASSIRDDSGYEQYF,TGTGCCAGCAGCATTCGGGACGATAGCGGCTACGAGCAGTACTTC
TRBV28,NA,TRBJ2-3,23,TRBD1,CASLNAPSMVGTGVPLSTDTQYF,TGTGCCAGCCTTAACGCCCCCTCGATGGTCGGGACAGGGGTCCCCCTTAGCACAGATACGCAGTATTTT
TRBV5-6,NA,TRBJ2-7,16,TRBD1,CASSLAGTGWAYEQYF,TGTGCCAGCAGCTTGGCCGGGACAGGGTGGGCCTACGAGCAGTACTTC
TRBV5-6,NA,TRBJ1-5,17,NA,CASSLDGAGGLNWPQHF,TGTGCCAGCAGCTTGGACGGGGCCGGGGGCTTGAATTGGCCCCAGCATTTT